One sample yielded the 27 T cell receptor beta chains listed below, sequenced in a study of metastatic and nonmetastatic thyroid tumors. TCRdb reanalyzed the PCR reads with MiXCR. The sample holds approximately 20,000 clones, roughly 12% seen once. Patients were all untreated before their thyroid surgery. Sequencing was performed on blood. These TCRs come from a female donor with papillary thyroid cancer or a benign thyroid nodule (not recorded which). Some clones in this sample may be carry-over from other donors' samples.

By share of the sample, this clone is medium-sized. This sequence joins TRBV6-1 and TRBJ2-7; D is uncertain. CDR1 is MNHNS and CDR2 is SASEGT in the germline V gene. Trimming took off 7 bases at V and 1 base at J, with 11 bases between the two ends. The CDR3 has 13 amino acids. The CDR3 is CASMSTSSYEQYF. The CDR3 bases are TGTGCCAGCATGAGTACATCGTCCTACGAGCAGTACTTC.

There are a few counts of this clone. One end of the junction fails to match germline, which may point to a read error. V and J are TRBV12-3 or TRBV12-4 and TRBJ2-2; 8 bases align to TRBD2. The CDR3 is 13 amino acids. The CDR3 sequence: CASILAGTGELFF. DNA of the CDR3: TGTGCCAGCATTTTAGCGGGAACCGGGGAGCTGTTTTTT.

This clone was counted many times. This rearrangement joins TRBV4-1 to TRBJ1-1; 10 bases map to TRBD1. Losses at the gene ends were 0 bases for V and 1 base for J; bases not matched to a gene: 2. The germline CDR1 and CDR2 sequences are MGHRA and YSYEKL. The CDR3 covers 16 residues. As DNA, the CDR3 is TGCGCCAGCAGCCAAGAGACAGGGGGCCCGAACACTGAAGCTTTCTTT. Amino acid sequence: CASSQETGGPNTEAFF.

This clone was observed many times. The chain combines TRBV28 with TRBJ1-2; possible D gene TRBD1, 6 bases. Germline CDR1 MDHEN, CDR2 SYDVKM. The CDR3 runs to 15 residues. With 7 bases removed from V and 4 bases from J, the gap between germline ends came to 19 bases. The CDR3 coding sequence is TGTGCCAGCACCCCCCAAGAGAGACAGGCCTATGGCTACACCTTC. It encodes CASTPQERQAYGYTF.

The gene calls are TRBV12-3 or TRBV12-4 and TRBJ2-1; 7 nucleotides line up with TRBD2. The V segment lost 3 bases and the J segment 4 bases; nucleotides outside the gene matches: 6. The CDR3 is 15 amino acids. This chain's CDR3 is CASSFGGLGYNEQFF. CDR3 sequence (DNA): TGTGCCAGCAGTTTCGGAGGACTAGGATACAATGAGCAGTTCTTC.

Ten or more counts support this clone. One end of the junction does not line up with germline, which may come from a read error. The same CDR3 arises from other DNA sequences in this sample as well. The rearrangement uses TRBV2 and TRBJ2-7; 7 positions match TRBD2. Germline CDR1 and CDR2: SNHLY and FYNNEI. This CDR3 is 15 amino acids long. The CDR3 region is CASSEGAGSSHEQYF. The CDR3 nucleotides are TGTGCCAGCAGTGAAGGAGCGGGGAGTTCGCACGAGCAGTATTTC.

This clone appeared many times. The chain has TRBV6-1 and TRBJ2-6; D is ambiguous. Germline CDR1 is MNHNS and CDR2 is SASEGT. The CDR3 is 14 amino acids. Trimming shortened V by 2 bases and J by 0 bases, and 2 bases separated the two germline ends. The CDR3 is CASSEISGANVLTF. The CDR3 DNA follows: TGTGCCAGCAGTGAAATCTCTGGGGCCAACGTCCTGACTTTC.

This clone was counted once. The CDR3: CASSVGGGRSNEQFF. The CDR3 bases are TGTGCCAGCAGCGTAGGGGGCGGCAGGAGCAATGAGCAGTTCTTC. The chain combines TRBV9 with TRBJ2-5; the D gene is possibly TRBD1 (5 bases). TRBJ2-1 matches the DNA end more closely, so the J call is doubtful. Germline CDR1 reads SGDLS; CDR2 reads YYNGEE. The CDR3 loop spans 15 amino acids.

This clone was observed at least ten times. The chain links TRBV29-1 to TRBJ1-1; the match to TRBD1 covers 9 bases. Per germline, CDR1 SQVTM and CDR2 ANQGSEA. Germline trimming cut 7 bases from V and 7 bases from J; bases unmatched to any gene: 4. This CDR3 has 11 amino acids. The CDR3 bases are TGCAGCGCCAGGGACAGGGATGAAGCTTTCTTT. Protein: CSARDRDEAFF. The full variable domain, rest sourced from reference TRBV29-1 and TRBJ1-1, is SAVISQKPSRDICQRGTSLTIQCQVDSQVTMMFWYRQQPGQSLTLIATANQGSEATYESGFVIDKFPISRPNLTFSTLTVSNMSPEDSSIYLCSARDRDEAFFGQGTRLTVV.

This clone was seen many times. The V call is TRBV3-1, the J call TRBJ1-2, with 7 bases identical to TRBD1. The CDR3 is 14 residues long. Germline CDR1 is LGHDT and CDR2 is YNNKEL (reference sequence). After removal of 2 bases from V and 7 bases from J, the junction contained 7 bases not matched to a gene. The CDR3 region is CASSQWDREGGYTF. The CDR3, as DNA: TGTGCCAGCAGCCAATGGGACAGAGAGGGTGGCTACACCTTC. The full variable domain, in which reference TRBV3-1 and TRBJ1-2 provide the parts outside the CDR3, is DTAVSQTPKYLVTQMGNDKSIKCEQNLGHDTMYWYKQDSKKFLKIMFSYNNKELIINETVPNRFSPKSPDKAHLNLHINSLELGDSAVYFCASSQWDREGGYTFGSGTRLTVV.

J is TRBJ2-7 and V is TRBV18; D is ambiguous. Germline CDR1 and CDR2: KGHSH and LQKENI. The V and J ends lost 3 bases and 3 bases respectively, with 12 bases between them. The CDR3 has 14 residues. In DNA, the CDR3 is TGTGCCAGCTCACCGGTCGACACCATCTACGAGCAGTACTTC. Translated, it gives CASSPVDTIYEQYF. The full variable domain, rest sourced from reference TRBV18 and TRBJ2-7, is NAGVMQNPRHLVRRRGQEARLRCSPMKGHSHVYWYRQLPEEGLKFMVYLQKENIIDESGMPKERFSAEFPKEGPSILRIQQVVRGDSAAYFCASSPVDTIYEQYFGPGTRLTVT.

This clone has only a few counts. The chain has TRBV6-2 or TRBV6-3 and TRBJ2-3; perhaps TRBD2 as D (6 bases). The CDR3 loop spans 13 amino acids. Per the germline V gene, CDR1 is MNHEY and CDR2 is SVGEGT. V was pared by 9 bases and J by 9 bases, with 19 bases between. The DNA for the CDR3 is TGTGCCAGAGGCCGGGGAGGAGCCCACACGCAGTATTTT. Protein sequence: CARGRGGAHTQYF.

Remarks on this clone: One junction end disagrees with the germline gene, perhaps due to a read error. The rearrangement joins TRBV6-2 or TRBV6-3 to TRBJ2-7, with D maybe TRBD1 (7 bases). Per germline, CDR1 MNHEY and CDR2 SVGEGT. The CDR3 has 17 residues. CDR3 region: CASCYSKASQGGYQQYF. Here the CDR3 DNA reads TGTGCCAGCTGTTACTCGAAAGCTTCCCAGGGGGGCTACCAGCAGTACTTC.

This clone showed up many times. V usage is TRBV7-2 and J usage is TRBJ2-1; D call uncertain. The V end lost 6 bases, the J end lost 0 bases, and 6 bases lay between the germline ends. The CDR3 is made up of 13 amino acids. Germline lookup yields CDR1 SGHTA and CDR2 FQGNSA. Here the CDR3 DNA reads TGTGCCAGCAGTCACAGCTCCTACAATGAGCAGTTCTTC. Translating it yields CASSHSSYNEQFF.

This clone was seen many times. V gene TRBV4-2 combines with J gene TRBJ1-4; no reliable D call. Trimming took 0 bases from V and 5 from J, leaving 13 bases between them. The CDR3 extends over 16 amino acids. Germline V lookup: CDR1 LGHNA, CDR2 YNFKEQ. CDR3 nucleotide sequence: TGTGCCAGCAGCCAAGAGTTGAGGAGACCAAATGAAAAACTGTTTTTT. Translation gives CASSQELRRPNEKLFF.

In its sample, this clone was seen a few times. Mismatch with germline at one junction end may stem from a read error. This rearrangement joins TRBV6-2 or TRBV6-3 to TRBJ1-5, with a tentative D call TRBD1 (5 bases). The CDR3 sequence is 15 residues long. Germline-derived CDR1 and CDR2 are MNHEY and SVGEGT. The CDR3 sequence is CASSYNRYGNQPQHF. CDR3 DNA: TGTGCCAGCAGTTACAACAGGTATGGCAACCAGCCCCAGCATTTT.

This clone was seen ten or more times. CDR3 nucleotide sequence: TGTGCCAGCAGCAAGGCCGTGGGACAGTCAGATACGCAGTATTTT. It is translated as CASSKAVGQSDTQYF. The chain has TRBV7-9 and TRBJ2-3; 7 positions match TRBD1. Germline V CDR1 and CDR2: SEHNR, FQNEAQ (reference sequence). The CDR3 contains 15 residues. J was trimmed by 4 bases and V by 5 bases; bases with no gene match: 9.

This clone was seen repeatedly, ten times or more. V is TRBV27 and J is TRBJ2-1, with D perhaps assigned TRBD1 or TRBD2 (5 bases each). The CDR3 totals 14 residues. CDR1 and CDR2 (germline): MNHEY, SMNVEV (reference sequence). The V end was cut by 6 bases, the J end by 5 bases, with 14 bases between. The CDR3 protein is CASSPGTTNNEQFF. CDR3 coding DNA: TGTGCCAGCAGCCCGGGGACCACGAACAATGAGCAGTTCTTC.

As concerns this clone: One junction end disagrees with the germline gene, perhaps due to a read error. This chain connects TRBV5-1 to TRBJ2-7; D is perhaps TRBD1 (6 bases). Germline V gives CDR1 SGHRS, CDR2 YFSETQ. The CDR3 has 15 residues. CDR3 loop: CASSLSRGAAYEHYF. The CDR3 region has the DNA TGCGCCAGCAGCTTGTCCAGGGGCGCCGCCTACGAGCATTACTTC.

This clone has at least ten counts. A clone one base away is much larger, so this may be a read error. The chain combines TRBV6-2 or TRBV6-3 with TRBJ1-2, with a weak D call TRBD1 (5 bases). Germline-derived CDR1 and CDR2 are MNHEY and SVGEGT. The CDR3 contains 14 residues. The V gene lost 7 bases and the J gene lost 4 bases, with 16 bases spanning the gap. The CDR3 DNA follows: TGTGCCAGCACCCGCGGGGAGGGACCCTATGGCTACACCTTC. It translates to CASTRGEGPYGYTF.

This clone was seen many times. The chain carries TRBV6-1 and TRBJ1-4, with 9 bases matching TRBD1. The CDR3 contains 16 residues. Germline V gives CDR1 MNHNS, CDR2 SASEGT. Unmatched junction bases numbered 9, after V lost 2 bases and J lost 8 bases. DNA for the CDR3: TGTGCCAGCAGTGAAACCTTGACAGGGGGGAGAGAAAAACTGTTTTTT. It codes for CASSETLTGGREKLFF.

This clone was detected many times. The J gene is TRBJ2-3, the V gene TRBV9; 9 bases map to TRBD2. The CDR3 contains 16 residues. The germline V gene encodes CDR1 SGDLS and CDR2 YYNGEE. The junction had 7 bases not matched to a gene; V was cut back by 0 bases and J by 5 bases. Here the CDR3 reads CASSVVGGGAEDTQYF. CDR3 DNA: TGTGCCAGCAGCGTAGTGGGCGGGGGGGCGGAAGATACGCAGTATTTT.

This clone showed up many times. This chain links TRBV3-1 with TRBJ1-1; D gene uncertain. Looked up from germline, CDR1 is LGHDT and CDR2 is YNNKEL (reference sequence). This CDR3 region has 14 residues. V was pared by 1 base and J by 5 bases, with 11 bases between. CDR3 sequence (DNA): TGTGCCAGCAGCCAAGTAGCGGGGAGGACTGAAGCTTTCTTT. This codes for CASSQVAGRTEAFF. The full variable domain, with the rest looked up from reference TRBV3-1 and TRBJ1-1, is DTAVSQTPKYLVTQMGNDKSIKCEQNLGHDTMYWYKQDSKKFLKIMFSYNNKELIINETVPNRFSPKSPDKAHLNLHINSLELGDSAVYFCASSQVAGRTEAFFGQGTRLTVV.

In this sample, this clone turned up many times. The V call is TRBV3-1, the J call TRBJ1-1; no reliable D call. Germline-derived CDR1 and CDR2 are LGHDT and YNNKEL (reference sequence). The CDR3 spans 13 residues. The V end was cut by 1 base, the J end by 6 bases, with 9 bases between. In nucleotides, the CDR3 is TGTGCCAGCAGCCAAGTTAGAAGCGCTGAAGCTTTCTTT. Its translation: CASSQVRSAEAFF.

At least ten counts were recorded for this clone. CDR3 coding DNA: TGTGCCAGCAAAAAACAGGGGAACACTGAAGCTTTCTTT. Translating gives CASKKQGNTEAFF. The V and J genes are TRBV2 and TRBJ1-1; D possibly corresponds to TRBD1 (6 bases). V was trimmed by 7 bases and J by 1 base, leaving 10 bases between them. The length of the CDR3 is 13 residues. CDR1 and CDR2 (germline): SNHLY, FYNNEI.

This clone was recorded at least ten times. This rearrangement joins TRBV5-6 to TRBJ2-7, with 9 bases fitting TRBD1. Trimming took 4 bases from V and 5 from J; bases not matched to a gene: 7. Germline values: CDR1 SGHDT, CDR2 YYEEEE. This CDR3 has 14 residues. In DNA, the CDR3 is TGTGCCAGCAGCCGCGGGACAGGGAAAGACGAGCAGTACTTC. It specifies CASSRGTGKDEQYF.

This clone was counted at least ten times. The chain has TRBV11-2 and TRBJ2-5, with D possibly TRBD1 on 5 matching bases. Per germline, CDR1 SGHAT and CDR2 FQNNGV. CDR3 length: 14 amino acids. The germline V and J ends were trimmed by 4 bases and 5 bases, with 14 bases remaining between them. CDR3 in amino acids: CASSSGWGRETQYF. CDR3 DNA sequence: TGTGCCAGCAGCTCCGGCTGGGGCCGGGAGACCCAGTACTTC.